This T cell receptor (beta chain) was captured in a study of T cells after yellow fever vaccination (dated by TCRdb to between 2018 and 2021). In the study overall: The SMART-Seq v4 Ultra Low Input RNA kit was used to prepare libraries from fractions with low cell numbers. To track T-cell clones before and after primary and booster YFV17D yellow fever vaccination, bulk TCR alpha and beta repertoires were sequenced longitudinally. Two healthy male donors, one aged 18 to 29 and one aged 30 to 40 years, were included in the cohort. Blood was drawn at multiple timepoints before and after primary and secondary immunization, with bulk PBMC replicates and cell subsets isolated.

The treatment or condition label here, explained by the study, means: live attenuated yellow fever vaccine strain. At every blood-draw timepoint, two biological replicates of bulk PBMCs were collected. A standard Ficoll-Paque protocol was used to isolate PBMCs from peripheral blood. RNA was extracted with TriZol from bulk PBMCs, CD4 and CD8 fractions, and dextramer-positive and dextramer-negative fractions. TCRdb names Illumina NovaSeq 6000 as the instrument used. TCR cDNA was synthesized by 5'RACE template switching, which introduced a universal primer site and unique molecular identifiers. cDNA synthesis was primed from both the TCR alpha and TCR beta constant segments. Libraries were amplified in two PCR steps, with sample barcodes and sequencing adapters added in the second step. Sequencing of libraries was done on Illumina HiSeq 2500 (2x100 bp) or NovaSeq (2x150 bp). Under the source paper's analysis protocol: MIGEC was used to demultiplex reads and collapse the reads into UMI consensus sequences, and MiXCR was used for V(D)J alignment. Using edgeR on replicate PBMC samples, clonotypes were called vaccine-responding if FDR was below 0.01 and the log2 fold change was above 5 up to day 15. CD4 or CD8 identity was assigned to each bulk clonotype according to whether the clonotype was present at higher abundance in the sequenced CD4 repertoire or the sequenced CD8 repertoire. TCRdb reprocessing: public reads trimmed at Q25 with fastp, clones called with MiXCR, in-frame beta chains kept. Entries that share a CDR3 protein sequence are merged under the most common genes and DNA. These V and J calls rely on TCRdb rather than the paper's analysis. The sample contains around 310,000 distinct CDR3 sequences, roughly 3.5% of them found a single time. The top ten clones comprise roughly a quarter of the sample.

With respect to this clonotype: Its antigen remains unidentified. Base-call qualities are not available, and no considerably larger clone is one nucleotide away.

Results the study describes overall, beyond this receptor: Only two donors were included in the study, so the extent to which the findings can be generalized is limited. Most clones expanded after primary vaccination were re-detected after the booster (approximately 95% of CD4 and around 88% of CD8), suggesting broad memory maintenance. A small fraction of clonotypes showed up in both the CD4 and CD8 compartments, probably as a result of convergent recombination. Computational filtering was needed because FACS-sorted repertoires could contain abundant contaminating clonotypes from the bulk population. Compared with the primary T-cell response, the secondary T-cell response was weaker but faster, peaking on day 5 rather than day 15.

This TCR was recovered from a man aged 18 to 29 who received the YFV17D yellow fever vaccine. Material: PBMCs, obtained on the day of the yellow fever booster vaccination.

The nucleotides are TGTGCCAGCAGCAGCAGGGGATCAAATGAAAAACTGTTTTTT. It translates as CASSSRGSNEKLFF. The chain is encoded by TRBV27 joined to TRBJ1-4; TRBD1 is a possible D gene, resting on 6 matching bases. The germline ends are 13 bases apart after V is trimmed by 6 bases and J by 5 bases. CDR1 and CDR2, looked up from the germline V gene (reference sequence), are MNHEY and SMNVEV. Spanning cysteine to phenylalanine, the CDR3 consists of 14 amino acids. Only CDR3 DNA remains: 42 bases, in frame from the first base.